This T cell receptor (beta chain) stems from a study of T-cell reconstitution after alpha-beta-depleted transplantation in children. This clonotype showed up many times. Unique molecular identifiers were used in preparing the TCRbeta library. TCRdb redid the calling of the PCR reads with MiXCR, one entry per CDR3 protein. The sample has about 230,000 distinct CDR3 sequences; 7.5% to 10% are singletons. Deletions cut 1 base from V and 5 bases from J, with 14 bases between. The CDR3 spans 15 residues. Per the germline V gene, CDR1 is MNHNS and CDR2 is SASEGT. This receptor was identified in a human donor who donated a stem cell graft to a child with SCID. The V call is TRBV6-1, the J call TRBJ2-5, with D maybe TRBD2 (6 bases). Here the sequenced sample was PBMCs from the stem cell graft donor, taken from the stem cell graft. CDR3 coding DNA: TGTGCCAGCAGTGAAGGGGACTCCCTGTATGAGACCCAGTACTTC. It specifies CASSEGDSLYETQYF.